This is a list of T cell receptor beta chains from one sample in a study of blood T cell repertoires in COVID-19. The method was immunoSEQ multiplex PCR; TCRdb's version includes in-frame clones alone and lacks a portion of them. The table records around 18,000 clones, over 75% of them present only once. Material for sequencing was peripheral blood. The receptors were gathered from a man between 65 and 85 years old with COVID-19, enrolled during active disease. Each CDR3 is given with its conserved first and last residue. For some rows the clone size is stated as once, few or many, or as a class when expanded; others skip it.

CDR3: CSVTQANYGYTF; V: TRBV29-1; size: NA; J: TRBJ1-2
CDR3: CATSETGGRYNEQFF; V: TRBV24-1; size: NA; J: TRBJ2-1
CDR3: CASSEQLAGELFF; V: TRBV10-1; size: NA; J: TRBJ2-2
CDR3: CASGTGPGNTIYF; V: TRBV6-5; size: once; J: TRBJ1-3
CDR3: CATSAVSGGRVEGQFF; V: TRBV24-1; size: NA; J: TRBJ2-1
CDR3: CASSQHKDSRQPQHF; V: TRBV4-1; size: NA; J: TRBJ1-5
CDR3: CSVVKQGTYEQYF; V: TRBV29-1; size: once; J: TRBJ2-7
CDR3: CASSLKRQGAEAFF; V: TRBV7-3; size: NA; J: TRBJ1-1
CDR3: CASTAGTGTEAFF; V: TRBV12-3/TRBV12-4; size: NA; J: TRBJ1-1
CDR3: CSASQGGAGGSQPQHF; V: TRBV20-1; size: NA; J: TRBJ1-5
CDR3: CASSLVGVGNEQYF; V: TRBV7-6; size: NA; J: TRBJ2-7
CDR3: CASSDDGGENEQFF; V: TRBV2; size: NA; J: TRBJ2-1
CDR3: CASGQGAGQPQHF; V: TRBV3-1/TRBV3-2; size: NA; J: TRBJ1-5
CDR3: CASSLLSSGANVLTF; V: TRBV27; size: NA; J: TRBJ2-6
CDR3: CASILHRGRDEQYF; V: TRBV6-5; size: NA; J: TRBJ2-7
CDR3: CASSHGGPQHF; V: TRBV14; size: NA; J: TRBJ1-5
CDR3: CASSQGGETQYF; V: TRBV3-1/TRBV3-2; size: once; J: TRBJ2-5
CDR3: CSASLSAELINEQFF; V: TRBV20-1; size: once; J: TRBJ2-1
CDR3: CASRLTSGMTDTQYF; V: TRBV3-1/TRBV3-2; size: NA; J: TRBJ2-3
CDR3: CASSLPVFLSEYSNQPQHF; V: TRBV28; size: NA; J: TRBJ1-5
CDR3: CASSQIAGGLSDEQFF; V: TRBV4-3; size: NA; J: TRBJ2-1
CDR3: CASGTGYTGELFF; V: TRBV28; size: NA; J: TRBJ2-2
CDR3: CATSDLTRQVSYEQYF; V: TRBV24-1; size: NA; J: TRBJ2-7
CDR3: CASSAMGGSYPREQYF; V: TRBV7-8; size: NA; J: TRBJ2-7
CDR3: CASSQDAASGGGELFF; V: TRBV3-1/TRBV3-2; size: NA; J: TRBJ2-2
CDR3: CASSTTGGLSTEAFF; V: TRBV19; size: few; J: TRBJ1-1
CDR3: CASSSQGFEQYF; V: TRBV5-5; size: few; J: TRBJ2-7
CDR3: CARSPGTVSPSDNSPLHF; V: TRBV5-3; size: few; J: TRBJ1-6
CDR3: CASSRNTDTQYF; V: TRBV18; size: NA; J: TRBJ2-3
CDR3: CASSPRTFSGKLFF; V: TRBV18; size: few; J: TRBJ1-4
CDR3: CASSEGHLFF; V: TRBV2; size: NA; J: TRBJ1-2
CDR3: CASSEYTRGAFF; V: TRBV6-1; size: once; J: TRBJ1-1
CDR3: CASSSGTGGYGYTF; V: TRBV28; size: NA; J: TRBJ1-2
CDR3: CASSHTTIGQGRHEQYF; V: TRBV6-2/TRBV6-3; size: NA; J: TRBJ2-7
CDR3: CASSEALNTAYEQYF; V: TRBV6-1; size: few; J: TRBJ2-7
CDR3: CASRPGQRREQYF; V: TRBV2; size: NA; J: TRBJ2-7
CDR3: CASEGDSNQPQHF; V: TRBV2; size: few; J: TRBJ1-5
CDR3: CASSEWMGRRDSPLHF; V: TRBV6-1; size: NA; J: TRBJ1-6
CDR3: CASSQGGGRLYNEQFF; V: TRBV4-3; size: NA; J: TRBJ2-1
CDR3: CASSRSTGGSNQPQHF; V: TRBV19; size: NA; J: TRBJ1-5
CDR3: CASSPHRDTEAFF; V: TRBV18; size: NA; J: TRBJ1-1
CDR3: CASSYAAGPRNTIYF; V: TRBV7-8; size: NA; J: TRBJ1-3
CDR3: CASSQEWGGPYEQYF; V: TRBV14; size: NA; J: TRBJ2-7
CDR3: CASSLAGGGTSYEQYF; V: TRBV5-4; size: NA; J: TRBJ2-7
CDR3: CASSHGTGGSWNEQFF; V: TRBV14; size: NA; J: TRBJ2-1
CDR3: CAWSVLGNPLGGYTF; V: TRBV30; size: NA; J: TRBJ1-2
CDR3: CASRTLSSYNEQFF; V: TRBV19; size: medium-sized; J: TRBJ2-1
CDR3: CASMEVSNQPQHF; V: TRBV6-5; size: once; J: TRBJ1-5
CDR3: CASSFRTGGEEQYF; V: TRBV5-4; size: NA; J: TRBJ2-7
CDR3: CASTGSSGNTIYF; V: TRBV19; size: NA; J: TRBJ1-3
CDR3: CASSQDFGLAGATDTQYF; V: TRBV14; size: few; J: TRBJ2-3
CDR3: CASSYRVNNEQFF; V: TRBV9; size: NA; J: TRBJ2-1
CDR3: CASTPRVAGGRETQYF; V: TRBV19; size: NA; J: TRBJ2-5
CDR3: CASSWLTVNTEAFF; V: TRBV5-6; size: NA; J: TRBJ1-1
CDR3: CASSMGTGVNQPQHF; V: TRBV19; size: NA; J: TRBJ1-5
CDR3: CASSDPGQGIETQYF; V: TRBV10-1; size: NA; J: TRBJ2-5
CDR3: CASRHGTNPYNEQFF; V: TRBV5-6; size: NA; J: TRBJ2-1
CDR3: CASSVQGSTDTQYF; V: TRBV5-1; size: once; J: TRBJ2-3
CDR3: CAISERQGNSYGYTF; V: TRBV10-3; size: NA; J: TRBJ1-2